These 22 T cell receptor gamma chains came from one sample sequenced in a study of gamma-delta T cells after stem cell transplantation. TCRdb processed the RT-PCR reads again with the CATT caller. The table shows roughly 950 gamma-chain clones, with around 31% occurring only once. Input material: gamma-delta T cells. All receptors derive from a human donor. It is not recorded whose cells these are; they may come from a transplant donor.

In the case of this clone: This may stem from a read error, because a much larger clone lies one nucleotide away. The sample holds other DNA sequences that translate to the same CDR3. CDR3 region: CALWEVQGELGKKIKVF. CDR3 coding DNA: TGTGCCTTGTGGGAGGTACAAGGGGAGTTGGGCAAAAAAATCAAGGTATTT. V gene TRGV9 combines with J gene TRGJP. TCRdb lists no J gene, so it was determined here by aligning the DNA to germline. V lost 1 base, J lost 7 bases, and 7 bases stayed unmatched. This CDR3 comprises 17 residues. Looked up from germline, CDR1 is GITISATS and CDR2 is ISYDGTV (reference sequence).

This clone turned up a few times. This sample also contains other DNA sequences that code for the same CDR3. The V gene is TRGV9, the J gene TRGJP. Matching the DNA to germline supplied the J gene, which TCRdb does not give. The germline CDR1 and CDR2 sequences are GITISATS and ISYDGTV (reference sequence). Germline trimming cut 1 base from V and 6 bases from J; bases unmatched to any gene: 3. This CDR3 comprises 16 residues. The CDR3 nucleotides are TGTGCCTTGTGGGAGGTAGGAGAGTTGGGCAAAAAAATCAAGGTATTT. It codes for CALWEVGELGKKIKVF.

This clone is large in the sample. The chain links TRGV9 to TRGJ1 or TRGJ2. The J gene, absent from TCRdb, was called here by matching the DNA to germline. The CDR3 is made up of 12 amino acids. The trim removed 0 bases at V and 8 bases at J, leaving 4 bases unmatched. Germline values: CDR1 GITISATS, CDR2 ISYDGTV (reference sequence). The CDR3 here is CALWEVQDKKLF. The CDR3 DNA reads as TGTGCCTTGTGGGAGGTGCAAGATAAGAAACTCTTT.

A few counts support this clone. The V call is TRGV9, the J call TRGJP. TCRdb is silent on the J gene; assignment here came from matching the DNA to germline. CDR1 is GITISATS and CDR2 is ISYDGTV in the germline V gene (reference sequence). With V trimmed by 0 bases and J by 6 bases, 5 bases remained unmatched. The CDR3 consists of 17 residues. CDR3 nucleotides: TGTGCCTTGTGGGAGGTGAAATCAGAGTTGGGCAAAAAAATCAAGGTATTT. This translates into CALWEVKSELGKKIKVF.

This sequence joins TRGV9 and TRGJP. In the absence of a J gene in TCRdb, the DNA was matched to germline to assign it here. This CDR3 has 15 residues. Per germline, CDR1 GITISATS and CDR2 ISYDGTV (reference sequence). Trimming removed 4 bases from V and 7 bases from J; junction bases left unmatched: 4. Here the CDR3 DNA reads TGTGCCTTGTGGGACAGGGAGTTGGGCAAAAAAATCAAGGTATTT. Protein sequence: CALWDRELGKKIKVF.

This clone was seen a handful of times. The rearrangement links TRGV2 to TRGJ1 or TRGJ2. The J gene, missing from TCRdb, was assigned here through DNA to germline matching. This CDR3 is built from 14 residues. The germline V gene encodes CDR1 EGSNGY and CDR2 YDSYNSKV. The V gene end was trimmed by 3 bases and the J gene end by 0 bases; junction bases not matched to a gene: 5. DNA for the CDR3: TGTGCCACCTGGGACAGACTGAATTATTATAAGAAACTCTTT. Translated, it gives CATWDRLNYYKKLF.

This clone ranks as large. This same CDR3 is encoded by further DNA sequences in the sample. The chain uses TRGV9 and TRGJP. Matching the DNA to germline supplied the J gene, which TCRdb does not give. V shed 0 bases, J shed 7 bases, and the junction held 3 bases outside the gene matches. The CDR3 consists of 16 residues. CDR1 is GITISATS and CDR2 is ISYDGTV in the germline V gene (reference sequence). The DNA of the CDR3 is TGTGCCTTGTGGGAGGTGCTGGAGTTGGGCAAAAAAATCAAGGTATTT. It specifies CALWEVLELGKKIKVF.

V is TRGV9 and J is TRGJ1 or TRGJ2. TCRdb does not report a J gene; here it was assigned by matching the DNA to germline references. V trimming: 2 bases; J trimming: 8 bases; junction bases outside the gene matches: 9. The CDR3 covers 13 residues. The V gene's germline CDR1 is GITISATS and CDR2 ISYDGTV (reference sequence). The CDR3 region has the DNA TGTGCCTTGTGGGAGGGGGGTCCACATAAGAAACTCTTT. This gives the protein CALWEGGPHKKLF.

This clone rates as large. The genes are TRGV8 and TRGJP2. Since TCRdb gives no J gene, matching the DNA to germline was used here to assign it. Unmatched junction bases numbered 3, after V lost 3 bases and J lost 2 bases. In germline, CDR1 is VENAVY, CDR2 YDSYNSRV. This CDR3 has 14 residues. In nucleotides, the CDR3 is TGTGCCACCTGGGATTGGAGTAGTGATTGGATCAAGACGTTT. This translates into CATWDWSSDWIKTF.

The chain recombines TRGV9 with TRGJP. TCRdb gives no J gene; it was assigned here by matching the DNA to germline. Germline-derived CDR1 and CDR2 are GITISATS and ISYDGTV (reference sequence). There are 16 residues in the CDR3. J was trimmed by 7 bases and V by 0 bases; bases with no gene match: 3. As DNA, the CDR3 is TGTGCCTTGTGGGAGGTGTTTGAGTTGGGCAAAAAAATCAAGGTATTT. Translating gives CALWEVFELGKKIKVF.

The genes are TRGV9 and TRGJP. The J gene was missing in TCRdb and was found by matching the end of the DNA to germline. This CDR3 has 18 residues. Germline CDR1 GITISATS, CDR2 ISYDGTV (reference sequence). V shed 1 base, J shed 4 bases, and the junction held 7 bases outside the gene matches. CDR3 coding DNA: TGTGCCTTGTGGGAGGTACCTCATCAAGAGTTGGGCAAAAAAATCAAGGTATTT. It yields the protein CALWEVPHQELGKKIKVF.

This rearrangement joins TRGV9 to TRGJP. TCRdb is silent on the J gene; assignment here came from matching the DNA to germline. The V gene's germline CDR1 is GITISATS and CDR2 ISYDGTV (reference sequence). The CDR3 consists of 18 residues. The V segment lost 0 bases and the J segment 7 bases; nucleotides outside the gene matches: 9. The CDR3 nucleotides read TGTGCCTTGTGGGAGGTGAAGGGCGACGAGTTGGGCAAAAAAATCAAGGTATTT. This sequence encodes CALWEVKGDELGKKIKVF.

To note about this clone: One end of the junction varies from germline; a read error may be responsible. The CDR3 DNA follows: TGTGCCTTGTGGGAGGCACCTCAAGAGTTTGGCAAAAAAATCAAGGTATTT. Translating gives CALWEAPQEFGKKIKVF. The chain uses TRGV9 and TRGJP. Assignment of the J gene here rests on matching the DNA to germline, because TCRdb gives none. Per germline, CDR1 GITISATS and CDR2 ISYDGTV (reference sequence). This CDR3 is 17 amino acids long.

This clone was recorded a few times. The rearrangement joins TRGV9 to TRGJ1 or TRGJ2. No J gene was available from TCRdb, and it was assigned here by a germline match of the DNA. CDR1 is GITISATS, CDR2 ISYDGTV, per germline (reference sequence). With V trimmed by 0 bases and J by 6 bases, 11 bases remained unmatched. CDR3 size: 15 residues. The CDR3 region has the DNA TGTGCCTTGTGGGAGGTGTCTCTGCGGCGTTATAAGAAACTCTTT. Amino acids: CALWEVSLRRYKKLF.

This clone showed up just a few times. Only one base separates this from a far larger clonotype, so it likely reflects a read error. Other DNA variants within this sample encode the same CDR3. The chain carries TRGV2 and TRGJP2. The J gene, missing from TCRdb, was assigned here through DNA to germline matching. The trim removed 1 base at V and 5 bases at J, leaving 4 bases unmatched. The CDR3 is 14 residues long. CDR1 is EGSNGY and CDR2 is YDSYNSKV in the germline V gene. CDR3 loop: CATWDGRSDWIKTF. The CDR3, as DNA: TGTGCCACCTGGGACGGCCGCAGTGATTGGATCAAGACGTTT.

This clone has only a few counts. The chain carries TRGV4 and TRGJ1 or TRGJ2. TCRdb does not report a J gene; here it was assigned by matching the DNA to germline references. The germline gives CDR1 EGSTGY, CDR2 YDSYTSSV. The CDR3 has 10 amino acids. V shed 8 bases and J 3 bases; nucleotides not matched to a gene: 1. The CDR3 here is CATFYYKKLF. The CDR3, as DNA: TGTGCCACCTTTTATTATAAGAAACTCTTT.

The table lists this clone with a count of one. A much larger clone differs by one base, so this may be a read error. V gene TRGV9 combines with J gene TRGJP. TCRdb gives no J gene; it was assigned here by matching the DNA to germline. Germline V lookup: CDR1 GITISATS, CDR2 ISYDGTV (reference sequence). The J segment lost 4 bases and the V segment lost 6 bases, leaving 3 bases of the junction unmatched. This CDR3 is built from 15 residues. The CDR3 sequence: CALWIQELGKKIKVF. As DNA, the CDR3 is TGTGCCTTGTGGATACAAGAGTTGGGCAAAAAAATCAAGGTATTT.

In regard to this clone: Relative to the germline gene, one junction end is altered; a read error may explain this. This CDR3 is also generated by other DNA sequences in the sample. This rearrangement joins TRGV9 to TRGJP. The J gene, left out of TCRdb, was set here by checking the DNA against germline. Germline values: CDR1 GITISATS, CDR2 ISYDGTV (reference sequence). The CDR3 contains 17 residues. CDR3: CALWEVGQELGKKIKVF. In nucleotides, the CDR3 is TGTGCCTTGTGGGAGGTGGGACAAGAGTTAGGCAAAAAAATCAAGGTATTT.

This clone qualifies as large. The same CDR3 also results from other DNA sequences found in this sample. The gene calls are TRGV9 and TRGJP. No J gene is reported in TCRdb; it was inferred here by comparing the DNA with germline. This CDR3 contains 16 residues. Germline CDR1 is GITISATS and CDR2 is ISYDGTV (reference sequence). The junction had 3 bases not matched to a gene; V was cut back by 0 bases and J by 7 bases. In DNA, the CDR3 is TGTGCCTTGTGGGAGGTGCGTGAGTTGGGCAAAAAAATCAAGGTATTT. This gives the protein CALWEVRELGKKIKVF.

Remarks on this clone: The junction departs from germline at one end; a sequencing error may be responsible. The chain recombines TRGV9 with TRGJP. The J gene was not available in TCRdb and was assigned here by matching the DNA to germline segments. Per the germline V gene, CDR1 is GITISATS and CDR2 is ISYDGTV (reference sequence). There are 18 residues in the CDR3. The CDR3 DNA follows: TGTGCCTTGTGGGGGGTGAGGACGCAAGAGTTGGGCAAAAAAATCAAGGTATTT. Protein product: CALWGVRTQELGKKIKVF.

Only a few counts were recorded for this clone. The genes are TRGV9 and TRGJP. TCRdb lists no J gene, so it was determined here by aligning the DNA to germline. J was trimmed by 2 bases and V by 0 bases; bases with no gene match: 7. CDR1 and CDR2 from the germline V gene are GITISATS and ISYDGTV (reference sequence). This CDR3 comprises 19 residues. The CDR3 sequence is CALWEVPVRQELGKKIKVF. As DNA, the CDR3 is TGTGCCTTGTGGGAGGTGCCCGTTAGGCAAGAGTTGGGCAAAAAAATCAAGGTATTT.

This clone is labeled as large. The identical CDR3 is also encoded by other nucleotide sequences in the sample. The gene calls are TRGV9 and TRGJP. Here the J gene was assigned by germline matching of the DNA, as TCRdb has none. Germline loops: CDR1 GITISATS, CDR2 ISYDGTV (reference sequence). This CDR3 is 16 amino acids long. V lost 2 bases, J lost 4 bases, and 2 bases stayed unmatched. The CDR3 spells CALWEDQELGKKIKVF. The CDR3, as DNA: TGTGCCTTGTGGGAGGACCAAGAGTTGGGCAAAAAAATCAAGGTATTT.